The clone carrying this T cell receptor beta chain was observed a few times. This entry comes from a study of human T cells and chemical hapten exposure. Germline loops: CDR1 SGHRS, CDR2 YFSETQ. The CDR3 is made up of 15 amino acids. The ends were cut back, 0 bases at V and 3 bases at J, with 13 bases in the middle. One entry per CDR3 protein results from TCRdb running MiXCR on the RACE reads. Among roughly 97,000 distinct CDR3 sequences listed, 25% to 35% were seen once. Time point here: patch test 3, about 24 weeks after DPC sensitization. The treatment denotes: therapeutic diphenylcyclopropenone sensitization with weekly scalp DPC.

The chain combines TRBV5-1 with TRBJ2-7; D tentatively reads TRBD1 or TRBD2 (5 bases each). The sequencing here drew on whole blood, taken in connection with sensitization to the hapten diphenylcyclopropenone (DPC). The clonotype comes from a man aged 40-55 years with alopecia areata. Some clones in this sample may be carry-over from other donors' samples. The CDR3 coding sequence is TGCGCCAGCAGCTTGGACACCCTGGGGGACTACGAGCAGTACTTC. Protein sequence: CASSLDTLGDYEQYF.